This TCR beta chain was profiled in a study of blood T cell repertoires in COVID-19. Across the study: Samples representing acute and convalescent COVID-19 were sourced from the United States, Italy and Spain. The analysed material was cDNA or gDNA that came from T cells, B-cell-depleted T cells, or PBMCs.

Sequenced by immunoSEQ multiplex PCR; TCRdb stores in-frame clones only, minus some. The sample carries approximately 500,000 clones, 70% to 90% recorded once. The CDR3 is made up of 16 amino acids. Germline CDR1 reads LNHDA; CDR2 reads SQIVND (reference sequence). The trim removed 7 bases at V and 3 bases at J, leaving 14 bases unmatched. This TCR was recovered from a woman between 50 and 59 years old with COVID-19, enrolled during active disease. V usage is TRBV19 and J usage is TRBJ1-1; 7 bases fit TRBD1. The sequenced material came from peripheral blood. The CDR3 reads CASNWGTALGDTEAFF. CDR3 coding DNA: TGTGCCAGTAATTGGGGGACAGCCCTGGGGGACACTGAAGCTTTCTTT.